This T cell receptor beta chain was sequenced for a study of graft-versus-host responses after intestinal transplantation. About the research overall: Every recipient underwent anti-thymocyte globulin induction, then tacrolimus and steroids for approximately 3 years.

General study findings and limits: Within allografts, high graft-versus-host to host-versus-graft clonal ratios were seen among patients with graft-donor T cell macrochimerism.

Profiling relied on immunoSEQ multiplex PCR, and the TCRdb table lists in-frame clones only, not all of them. The data hold 65,000 to 85,000 clones, with around 90% observed a single time. With regard to this clone: Its antigen is not identified.

Germline lookup yields CDR1 SGHNT and CDR2 YYREEE (reference sequence). The V end was cut by 4 bases, the J end by 7 bases, with 21 bases between. CDR3 length: 15 residues. The TCR sequence derives from a human patient who received an intestinal transplant, so some T cells may come from the graft donor. The chain uses TRBV5-4 and TRBJ2-7; a weak D match, TRBD2 (8 bases). Sequencing used bone marrow, obtained 734 days after intestinal transplantation. The CDR3: CASSRGLAPRGEQYF. The CDR3 bases are TGTGCCAGCAGCAGAGGACTAGCCCCCAGGGGGGAGCAGTACTTC.